The 26 T cell receptor beta chains listed next were all sequenced from one sample in a study of T cells in Graves' hyperthyroidism and ophthalmopathy. The CDR3 regions of TCR beta were amplified from RNA transcripts. The primer set for the first-round RT-PCR of the TCR CDR3 was HTBI. TCRdb analysed the multiplex PCR reads with MiXCR anew, one entry per CDR3 protein. Altogether about 130,000 distinct CDR3 sequences are present, roughly 23% being singletons, with the ten largest covering 60% to 70%. Sequenced sample: blood. The origin of the receptors is a woman in her 50s with Graves' hyperthyroidism that later progressed to Graves' ophthalmopathy.

This clonotype was seen at least ten times. The gene calls are TRBV29-1 and TRBJ2-2; 10 positions agree with TRBD1. CDR1 and CDR2 from the germline V gene are SQVTM and ANQGSEA. V was pared by 7 bases and J by 4 bases, with 3 bases of the junction left unmatched. CDR3 length: 13 residues. The CDR3 DNA sequence: TGCAGCGCGCGGACAGGGGGCACCGGGGAGCTGTTTTTT. Its translation: CSARTGGTGELFF.

This clonotype was detected ten times or more. The chain employs TRBV7-9 and TRBJ2-3; 9 bases align to TRBD1. The CDR3 is made up of 15 amino acids. V lost 2 bases and J lost 4; bases outside the gene matches: 4. The germline V gene has CDR1 SEHNR and CDR2 FQNEAQ (reference sequence). CDR3 sequence reads: CASSLKGDRADTQYF. CDR3 coding DNA: TGTGCCAGCAGCTTAAAAGGGGACAGGGCAGATACGCAGTATTTT. The entire variable domain, with the rest obtained from reference TRBV7-9 and TRBJ2-3, is as follows: DTGVSQNPRHKITKRGQNVTFRCDPISEHNRLYWYRQTLGQGPEFLTYFQNEAQLEKSRLLSDRFSAERPKGSFSTLEIQRTEQGDSAMYLCASSLKGDRADTQYFGPGTRLTVL.

A few counts support this clonotype. At one end the junction does not follow the germline gene, possibly because of a read error. The chain has TRBV7-2 and TRBJ2-1; 9 bases match TRBD1. Germline lookup yields CDR1 SGHTA and CDR2 FQGNSA. This CDR3 contains 18 residues. CDR3 DNA sequence: TGTGCCAGCAACTTAGCGGACAGGGGCCTATACTCCTACAATGAGCAGTTCTTC. Its translation: CASNLADRGLYSYNEQFF.

The sample holds many counts of this clonotype. The chain has TRBV11-2 and TRBJ2-5; TRBD2 agrees at 13 bases. Germline V gene sequence: CDR1 SGHAT, CDR2 FQNNGV. Trimming cost V 5 bases and J 4 bases; bases outside gene matches: 4. The CDR3 extends over 15 amino acids. CDR3 sequence reads: CASSTSGRAPETQYF. CDR3 sequence (DNA): TGTGCCAGCAGCACTAGCGGGAGGGCACCAGAGACCCAGTACTTC.

The CDR3 DNA reads TGCGCCAGCAGCCGCCGGGACGGGGACCAACAGCCCCAGCATTTT. As protein: CASSRRDGDQQPQHF. J is TRBJ1-5 and V is TRBV10-2; TRBD1 might be the D (5 bases). Trimming removed 6 bases at V and 7 bases at J, with 19 bases between. Germline CDR1 reads WSHSY; CDR2 reads SAAADI. CDR3 length: 15 amino acids.

In this sample, this clonotype turned up many times. The V call is TRBV19, the J call TRBJ1-2; a possible D gene is TRBD1 (6 bases). V dropped 2 bases and J dropped 1 base, with 8 bases sitting between them. Per germline, CDR1 LNHDA and CDR2 SQIVND (reference sequence). The CDR3 runs 14 residues. The CDR3 reads CASSITRGNYGYTF. For the CDR3, the DNA is TGTGCCAGTAGTATAACCAGGGGTAACTATGGCTACACCTTC.

The chain combines TRBV6-1 with TRBJ2-5, with D perhaps TRBD1 (6 bases). The germline V gene encodes CDR1 MNHNS and CDR2 SASEGT. This CDR3 has 15 residues. The germline V and J ends were trimmed by 5 bases and 7 bases, with 20 bases remaining between them. The CDR3 region has the DNA TGTGCCAGCAGTCCTAAAGACGTACAGGGTGGGACCCAGTACTTC. Translation gives CASSPKDVQGGTQYF.

V gene TRBV24-1 combines with J gene TRBJ2-1; 7 nucleotides line up with TRBD2. J gave up 6 bases and V 4 bases, and 5 bases lay outside the gene matches. Germline V gives CDR1 KGHDR, CDR2 SFDVKD. The CDR3 covers 14 residues. The CDR3 loop reads CATSDPGGGNEQFF. CDR3 DNA sequence: TGTGCCACCAGTGACCCGGGGGGTGGCAATGAGCAGTTCTTC.

This chain uses TRBV6-1 with TRBJ1-3; D may be TRBD1 (5 bases). Germline assignment: CDR1 MNHNS and CDR2 SASEGT. V shed 3 bases and J shed 0 bases, with 12 bases lying between them. The CDR3 runs 16 residues. CDR3 in DNA: TGTGCCAGCAGTGATCCGGGACTAAGCTCTGGAAACACCATATATTTT. This translates into CASSDPGLSSGNTIYF.

This clonotype showed up many times. The chain carries TRBV12-3 or TRBV12-4 and TRBJ1-1, with 7 nucleotides matching TRBD1. V trimming: 5 bases; J trimming: 2 bases; junction bases outside the gene matches: 8. CDR3 length: 15 residues. The CDR3 DNA reads TGTGCCAGCAGTGGGACAGTCCGTGGCAACACTGAAGCTTTCTTT. This encodes CASSGTVRGNTEAFF.

J is TRBJ2-1 and V is TRBV28; D is unclear. Germline loops: CDR1 MDHEN, CDR2 SYDVKM. With 2 bases removed from V and 7 bases from J, the gap between germline ends came to 15 bases. The CDR3 runs 15 residues. CDR3 in amino acids: CASSLTSLGRNEQFF. CDR3 bases: TGTGCCAGCAGTTTAACGTCCCTTGGTAGGAATGAGCAGTTCTTC.

The sample holds many counts of this clonotype. The rearrangement links TRBV5-1 to TRBJ2-7, with D hard to call. Germline lookup yields CDR1 SGHRS and CDR2 YFSETQ. The CDR3 contains 14 residues. The germline V and J ends were trimmed by 2 bases and 3 bases, with 12 bases remaining between them. Here the CDR3 DNA reads TGCGCCAGCAGCTTAGGCGGAAACTTCTACGAGCAGTACTTC. The encoded protein is CASSLGGNFYEQYF.

This clonotype was seen at least ten times. The rearrangement links TRBV4-1 to TRBJ2-7; 9 positions agree with TRBD1. Trimming removed 1 base from V and 4 bases from J; junction bases left unmatched: 5. The CDR3 contains 15 residues. Looked up from germline, CDR1 is MGHRA and CDR2 is YSYEKL. The CDR3 nucleotides are TGCGCCAGCAGCCAAGCGGCGGGACAGGGTTACGAGCAGTACTTC. It yields the protein CASSQAAGQGYEQYF.

Many counts were recorded for this clonotype. The rearrangement links TRBV9 to TRBJ2-2; D assignment may be TRBD1 or TRBD2 (7 bases each). The CDR3 contains 15 residues. The germline V gene has CDR1 SGDLS and CDR2 YYNGEE. V was pared by 3 bases and J by 5 bases, with 14 bases between. CDR3 residues: CASSAGGRGTGELFF. The CDR3 DNA sequence: TGTGCCAGCAGCGCAGGGGGGAGGGGAACCGGGGAGCTGTTTTTT.

There are many counts of this clonotype. This chain connects TRBV12-3 or TRBV12-4 to TRBJ1-2; possibly TRBD1 for D (6 bases). The CDR3 has 16 residues. The V end was cut by 0 bases, the J end by 1 base, with 12 bases between. The CDR3 loop reads CASSLALTGVNYGYTF. Written as DNA, the CDR3 is TGTGCCAGCAGTTTAGCGTTGACAGGTGTTAACTATGGCTACACCTTC.

This clonotype was seen only once. A much larger clone differs by one base, so this may be a read error. The chain employs TRBV28 and TRBJ1-2, with a tentative D call TRBD1 (5 bases). Germline CDR1 reads MDHEN; CDR2 reads SYDVKM. The CDR3 consists of 14 residues. CDR3 in amino acids: CASSRIREADGYAF. CDR3 coding DNA: TGTGCCAGCAGTCGGATCAGGGAAGCGGATGGCTACGCCTTC.

Here the CDR3 reads CASSPQTGNTEAFF. The CDR3 nucleotides read TGTGCCAGCAGCCCCCAAACAGGGAACACTGAAGCTTTCTTT. The V and J genes are TRBV7-2 and TRBJ1-1; D is possibly TRBD1 (5 bases). The germline V gene has CDR1 SGHTA and CDR2 FQGNSA. This CDR3 has 14 residues. Deletions cut 5 bases from V and 1 base from J, with 11 bases between.

The gene calls are TRBV12-3 or TRBV12-4 and TRBJ2-6; D is ambiguous. V was clipped by 6 bases and J by 0 bases, with 6 bases between them. There are 14 residues in the CDR3. The CDR3 sequence is CASSWSSGANVLTF. In DNA form, the CDR3 reads TGTGCCAGCAGCTGGAGCTCTGGGGCCAACGTCCTGACTTTC.

This clonotype was observed a few times. CDR3 bases: TGTGCCAGCAGTTACCCCCAGCGGCCCCAGCATTTT. Its translation: CASSYPQRPQHF. The V call is TRBV6-2 or TRBV6-3, the J call TRBJ1-5; D remains ambiguous. The CDR3 is made up of 12 amino acids. Per germline, CDR1 MNHEY and CDR2 SVGEGT. Trimming pared 2 bases from V and 9 bases from J, leaving 8 bases between.

The genes are TRBV6-1 and TRBJ2-1; 8 positions agree with TRBD1. Germline V gene lookup returns CDR1 MNHNS and CDR2 SASEGT. This CDR3 spans 15 amino acids. V gave up 6 bases and J gave up 7 bases; unmatched junction bases: 11. The DNA for the CDR3 is TGTGCCAGCAGCGGACAGGGCGGTGGTACAAATGAGCAGTTCTTC. Protein sequence: CASSGQGGGTNEQFF.

Of note for this clonotype: This may arise from a read error, as a much more abundant clone is one base away. J is TRBJ2-1 and V is TRBV11-3; D is uncertain. Trimming cost V 5 bases and J 8 bases, with 10 bases left between them. Germline CDR1 and CDR2: SGHNT and YENEEA. This CDR3 comprises 12 residues. CDR3 sequence (DNA): TGTGCCAGCAGCACCGATCTTGATGAGCAGTTCTTC. This gives the protein CASSTDLDEQFF.

This clonotype was seen only a few times. A junction boundary mismatches the germline segment, possibly from a read error. This chain uses TRBV11-2 with TRBJ2-7, with unresolved D. Per germline, CDR1 SGHAT and CDR2 FQNNGV. This CDR3 contains 12 residues. The DNA for the CDR3 is TGTGTCAGCAGCTTCGGATTCTACGAGCAGTACTTC. Translating gives CVSSFGFYEQYF.

This clonotype came up many times. This chain joins TRBV3-1 and TRBJ2-1; 11 bases map to TRBD2. Trimming removed 1 base from V and 12 bases from J; junction bases left unmatched: 11. Looked up from germline, CDR1 is LGHDT and CDR2 is YNNKEL (reference sequence). The CDR3 runs 16 residues. The CDR3 is CASSQGFSGSGRAQFF. For the CDR3, the DNA is TGTGCCAGCAGCCAAGGCTTTTCGGGTAGCGGGAGGGCGCAGTTCTTC.

This clonotype was counted a few times. J is TRBJ1-2 and V is TRBV7-9; D is undetermined. V was clipped by 2 bases and J by 0 bases, with 13 bases between them. Germline assignment: CDR1 SEHNR and CDR2 FQNEAQ (reference sequence). CDR3 length equals 16 residues. CDR3 nucleotide sequence: TGTGCCAGCAGCTTATTCCAGACCACCCCTAACTATGGCTACACCTTC. Amino acid sequence: CASSLFQTTPNYGYTF.

V usage is TRBV28 and J usage is TRBJ2-2; 8 bases fit TRBD1. This CDR3 is built from 12 residues. Germline trimming cut 6 bases from V and 9 bases from J; bases unmatched to any gene: 3. The germline V gene has CDR1 MDHEN and CDR2 SYDVKM. The CDR3 DNA is TGTGCCAGCAGCCCAGGGGGCCGGGAGCTGTTTTTT. This sequence encodes CASSPGGRELFF.

This clonotype was counted between two and nine times. The CDR3 protein is CSFAWSQETQYF. The CDR3, as DNA: TGCAGTTTCGCCTGGAGTCAAGAGACCCAGTACTTC. The chain links TRBV20-1 to TRBJ2-5; D not resolved. V was pared by 8 bases and J by 2 bases, with 12 bases between. The CDR3 is made up of 12 amino acids. The germline V gene has CDR1 DFQATT and CDR2 SNEGSKA (reference sequence).